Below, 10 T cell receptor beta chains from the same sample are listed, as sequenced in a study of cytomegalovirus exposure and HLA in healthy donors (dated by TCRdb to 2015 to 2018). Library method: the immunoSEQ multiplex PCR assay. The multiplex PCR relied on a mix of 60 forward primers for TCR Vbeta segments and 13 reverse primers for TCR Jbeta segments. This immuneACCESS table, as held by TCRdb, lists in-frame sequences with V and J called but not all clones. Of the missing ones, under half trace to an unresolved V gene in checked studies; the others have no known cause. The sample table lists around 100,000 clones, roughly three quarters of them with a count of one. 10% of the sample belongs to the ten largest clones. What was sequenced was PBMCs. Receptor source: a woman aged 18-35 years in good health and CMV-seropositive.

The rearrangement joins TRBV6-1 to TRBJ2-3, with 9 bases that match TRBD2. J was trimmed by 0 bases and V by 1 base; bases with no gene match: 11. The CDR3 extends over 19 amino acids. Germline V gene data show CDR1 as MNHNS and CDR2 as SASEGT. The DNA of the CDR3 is TGTGCCAGCAGTGAAGAACGTCTTAGCGGGGGTCTTAGCACAGATACGCAGTATTTT. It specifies CASSEERLSGGLSTDTQYF.

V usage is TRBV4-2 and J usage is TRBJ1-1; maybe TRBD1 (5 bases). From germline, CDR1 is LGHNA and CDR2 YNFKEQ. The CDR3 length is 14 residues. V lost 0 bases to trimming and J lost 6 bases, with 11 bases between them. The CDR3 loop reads CASSQDRVVAEAFF. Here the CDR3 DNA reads TGTGCCAGCAGCCAAGACAGGGTGGTCGCTGAAGCTTTCTTT.

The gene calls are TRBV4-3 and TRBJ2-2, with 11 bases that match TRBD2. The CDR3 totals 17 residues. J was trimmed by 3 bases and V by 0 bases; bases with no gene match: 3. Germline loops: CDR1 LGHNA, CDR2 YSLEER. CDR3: CASSQDMGLADTGELFF. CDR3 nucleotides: TGCGCCAGCAGCCAAGATATGGGACTAGCGGACACCGGGGAGCTGTTTTTT.

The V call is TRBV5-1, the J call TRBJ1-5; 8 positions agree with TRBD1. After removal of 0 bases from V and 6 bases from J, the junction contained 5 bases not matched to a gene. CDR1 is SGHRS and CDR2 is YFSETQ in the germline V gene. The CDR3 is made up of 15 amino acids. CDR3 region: CASSLAPGGGQPQHF. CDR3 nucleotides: TGCGCCAGCAGCTTGGCCCCAGGGGGCGGTCAGCCCCAGCATTTT.

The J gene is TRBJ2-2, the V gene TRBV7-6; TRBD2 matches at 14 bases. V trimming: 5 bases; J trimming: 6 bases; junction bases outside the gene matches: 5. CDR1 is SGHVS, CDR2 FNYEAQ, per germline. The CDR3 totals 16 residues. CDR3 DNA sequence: TGTGCCAGCAGCCTGGGACTAGCGGGGGACGCCGGGGAGCTGTTTTTT. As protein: CASSLGLAGDAGELFF.

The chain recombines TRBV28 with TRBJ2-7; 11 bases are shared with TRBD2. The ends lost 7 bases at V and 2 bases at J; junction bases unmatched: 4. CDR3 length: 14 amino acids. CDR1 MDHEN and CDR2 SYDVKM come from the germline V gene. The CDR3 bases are TGTGCCAGCACTCCGGGACTAGCGGCCTACGAGCAGTACTTC. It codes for CASTPGLAAYEQYF.

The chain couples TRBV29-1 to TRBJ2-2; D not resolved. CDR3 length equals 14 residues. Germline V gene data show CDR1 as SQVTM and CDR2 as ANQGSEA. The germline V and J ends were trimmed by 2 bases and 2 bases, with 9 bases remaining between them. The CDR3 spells CSVEFGVNTGELFF. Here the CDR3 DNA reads TGCAGCGTTGAATTTGGAGTTAACACCGGGGAGCTGTTTTTT.

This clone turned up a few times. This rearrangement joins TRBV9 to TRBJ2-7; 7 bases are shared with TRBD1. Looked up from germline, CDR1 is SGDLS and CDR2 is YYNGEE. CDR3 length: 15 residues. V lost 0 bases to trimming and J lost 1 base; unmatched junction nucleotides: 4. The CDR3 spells CASSVGQGVSYEQYF. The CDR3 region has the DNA TGTGCCAGCAGCGTAGGACAGGGAGTATCCTACGAGCAGTACTTC.

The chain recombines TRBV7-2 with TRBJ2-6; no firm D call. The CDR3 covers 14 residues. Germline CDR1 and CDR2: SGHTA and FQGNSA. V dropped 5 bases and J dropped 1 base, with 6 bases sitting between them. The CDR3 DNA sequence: TGTGCCAGCAGCCTTAGATCTGGGGCCAACGTCCTGACTTTC. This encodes CASSLRSGANVLTF.

Here the CDR3 DNA reads TGTGCCATCAGAGACGGAGTGAACACTGAAGCTTTCTTT. Encoded protein: CAIRDGVNTEAFF. The rearrangement joins TRBV10-3 to TRBJ1-1; no clear D gene. Germline V gene data show CDR1 as ENHRY and CDR2 as SYGVKD. V dropped 6 bases and J dropped 0 bases, with 8 bases sitting between them. The CDR3 spans 13 residues.